This is a list of T cell receptor beta chains from one sample in a study of T-cell memory formation after mild COVID-19. Using its own MiXCR run on the 5' RACE reads, TCRdb lists one record per CDR3 protein. The data show 270,000 or so distinct CDR3 sequences, more than 15% seen once. Sequencing was performed on PBMCs or a T cell subset sorted from them (not recorded which). These receptors were obtained from a man between 18 and 35 years old who had mild COVID-19 (a few samples of this study predate the infection). Cell type and time point are not known. The CDR3 runs from the conserved cysteine through the conserved F or W. The order of the fields is clone size, D gene, V gene, J gene, CDR3 DNA, CDR3 protein. The D gene is left open where the match is weak. Clone size is shown for a subset of rows, as once, few, many or a class of expanded clone.

clone_size: .
d_call: .
v_call: TRBV7-2
j_call: TRBJ1-2
cdr3_nt: TGTGCCAGCAGCTCCCCCGGGGGAAACTATGGCTACACCTTC
cdr3_aa: CASSSPGGNYGYTF

clone_size: .
d_call: TRBD1
v_call: TRBV5-6
j_call: TRBJ2-7
cdr3_nt: TGTGCCAGCGGCATTGACAGGGGACAACACGAGCAGTACTTC
cdr3_aa: CASGIDRGQHEQYF

clone_size: few
d_call: .
v_call: TRBV12-3/TRBV12-4
j_call: TRBJ2-1
cdr3_nt: TGTGCCAGCAACCGGGGGCCCTCCTACAATGAGCAGTTCTTC
cdr3_aa: CASNRGPSYNEQFF

clone_size: few
d_call: .
v_call: TRBV3-1
j_call: TRBJ2-7
cdr3_nt: TGTGCCAGCAGCCACCGGGGACCTAACTACGAGCAGTACTTC
cdr3_aa: CASSHRGPNYEQYF

clone_size: .
d_call: .
v_call: TRBV6-5
j_call: TRBJ2-1
cdr3_nt: TGTGCCAGCAGTTACTCCGTGGGGGGGCGGCGTAATGAGCAGTTCTTC
cdr3_aa: CASSYSVGGRRNEQFF

clone_size: few
d_call: .
v_call: TRBV7-8
j_call: TRBJ2-7
cdr3_nt: TGTGCCAGCAGCTTATTGGTTGGGGAGGTTGCCGAGCAGTACTTC
cdr3_aa: CASSLLVGEVAEQYF

clone_size: few
d_call: .
v_call: TRBV4-1
j_call: TRBJ1-4
cdr3_nt: TGCGCCAGCAGCCAGGACTTCGCTCTACAGGGTGATGAAAAACTGTTTTTT
cdr3_aa: CASSQDFALQGDEKLFF

clone_size: .
d_call: .
v_call: TRBV4-3
j_call: TRBJ1-1
cdr3_nt: TGCGCCAGCAGCCAAGTGGTGGATACTGAAGCTTTCTTT
cdr3_aa: CASSQVVDTEAFF

clone_size: few
d_call: .
v_call: TRBV11-2
j_call: TRBJ2-5
cdr3_nt: TGTGCCAGCAGCTTAGGTGTACAGGCCTGGGAGACCCAGTACTTC
cdr3_aa: CASSLGVQAWETQYF

clone_size: few
d_call: .
v_call: TRBV29-1
j_call: TRBJ2-2
cdr3_nt: TGCAGCGGGCTTATGGGAGTAGGCACCGGGGAGCTGTTTTTT
cdr3_aa: CSGLMGVGTGELFF

clone_size: .
d_call: .
v_call: TRBV7-2
j_call: TRBJ2-5
cdr3_nt: TGTGCCAGCAGCTCATACAGCCAAGAGACCCAGTACTTC
cdr3_aa: CASSSYSQETQYF

clone_size: .
d_call: .
v_call: TRBV12-3/TRBV12-4
j_call: TRBJ1-6
cdr3_nt: TGTGCCAGCAGCCCCGGGACCCAAAATGGGGGGTGGTCACCCCTCCACTTT
cdr3_aa: CASSPGTQNGGWSPLHF

clone_size: .
d_call: TRBD1
v_call: TRBV5-1
j_call: TRBJ2-1
cdr3_nt: TGCGCCAGCAGCTTGAGGGACAGGGGGCGATCGCAGTTCTTC
cdr3_aa: CASSLRDRGRSQFF

clone_size: few
d_call: TRBD1
v_call: TRBV5-5
j_call: TRBJ1-2
cdr3_nt: TGTGCCAGCAGCTTGGGGTCGACAGGGATCGATGGCTACACCTTC
cdr3_aa: CASSLGSTGIDGYTF

clone_size: .
d_call: .
v_call: TRBV6-2/TRBV6-3
j_call: TRBJ2-5
cdr3_nt: TGTGCCAATTCGAGGGGGGCCAGAGAGACCCAGTACTTC
cdr3_aa: CANSRGARETQYF

clone_size: few
d_call: TRBD1
v_call: TRBV7-2
j_call: TRBJ2-5
cdr3_nt: TGTGCCAGCAGTCCGACCAACCCAGGGGGCGGAGGCGCCCAGTACTTC
cdr3_aa: CASSPTNPGGGGAQYF

clone_size: few
d_call: TRBD1
v_call: TRBV3-1
j_call: TRBJ2-5
cdr3_nt: TGTGCCAGCAGCCAACAACAGGGGGCTGGCGAGACCCAGTACTTC
cdr3_aa: CASSQQQGAGETQYF

clone_size: few
d_call: TRBD1
v_call: TRBV5-1
j_call: TRBJ2-1
cdr3_nt: TGCGCCAGCAGCTCATCGGGACAGGGGAGGGATGAGCAGTTCTTC
cdr3_aa: CASSSSGQGRDEQFF

clone_size: .
d_call: .
v_call: TRBV10-3
j_call: TRBJ2-3
cdr3_nt: TGTGCCATCAGTGAGTCGCCCACTAGTGCAGATACGCAGTATTTT
cdr3_aa: CAISESPTSADTQYF

clone_size: .
d_call: .
v_call: TRBV4-1
j_call: TRBJ2-3
cdr3_nt: TGCGCCAGCAGCGATGCCGGGGGTCCAGATACGCAGTATTTT
cdr3_aa: CASSDAGGPDTQYF